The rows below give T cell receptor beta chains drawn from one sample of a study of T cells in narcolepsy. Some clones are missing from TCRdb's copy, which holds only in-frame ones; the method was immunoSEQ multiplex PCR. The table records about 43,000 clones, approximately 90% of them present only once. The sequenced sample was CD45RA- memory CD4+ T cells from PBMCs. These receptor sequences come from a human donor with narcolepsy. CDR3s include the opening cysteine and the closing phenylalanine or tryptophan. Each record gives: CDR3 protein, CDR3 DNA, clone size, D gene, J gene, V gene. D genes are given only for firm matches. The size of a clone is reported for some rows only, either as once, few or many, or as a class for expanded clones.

CDR3: CASSISRGSSYEQYF
DNA: TGTGCCAGTAGTATATCACGGGGGTCCTCCTACGAGCAGTACTTC
size: NA
D: NA
J: TRBJ2-7
V: TRBV19

CDR3: CATQEGLGTDTQYF
DNA: TGTGCCACACAGGAGGGGTTGGGCACAGATACGCAGTATTTT
size: NA
D: NA
J: TRBJ2-3
V: TRBV19

CDR3: CASSDGGSGNTIYF
DNA: TGTGCCAGCAGCGACGGAGGATCTGGAAACACCATATATTTT
size: NA
D: NA
J: TRBJ1-3
V: TRBV7-9

CDR3: CASSEPASGGNTQYF
DNA: TGTGCCAGCAGTGAACCCGCTAGCGGGGGTAATACGCAGTATTTT
size: NA
D: TRBD2
J: TRBJ2-3
V: TRBV25-1

CDR3: CASSVGVAEYSYEQYF
DNA: TGTGCCAGCAGCGTAGGAGTAGCGGAATACTCCTACGAGCAGTACTTC
size: once
D: NA
J: TRBJ2-7
V: TRBV9

CDR3: CATSRDRVAGELFF
DNA: TGTGCCACCAGCAGAGACAGGGTGGCCGGGGAGCTGTTTTTT
size: NA
D: NA
J: TRBJ2-2
V: TRBV15

CDR3: CASSLIMNTEAFF
DNA: TGTGCCAGCAGCTTGATAATGAACACTGAAGCTTTCTTT
size: NA
D: NA
J: TRBJ1-1
V: TRBV7-8

CDR3: CASSLASGSSYEQYF
DNA: TGCGCCAGCAGCTTGGCTAGCGGTAGCTCCTACGAGCAGTACTTC
size: NA
D: TRBD2
J: TRBJ2-7
V: TRBV5-1

CDR3: CASRKTRDASYEQYF
DNA: TGTGCCAGCAGGAAGACACGGGACGCCTCCTACGAGCAGTACTTC
size: few
D: NA
J: TRBJ2-7
V: TRBV21-1

CDR3: CASSLPRGDRGRSEQFF
DNA: TGTGCCAGCAGTTTACCGCGGGGGGACAGGGGCAGAAGTGAGCAGTTCTTC
size: NA
D: TRBD1
J: TRBJ2-1
V: TRBV27

CDR3: CSVADRAAAGELFF
DNA: TGCAGCGTTGCGGACCGGGCAGCAGCCGGGGAGCTGTTTTTT
size: NA
D: NA
J: TRBJ2-2
V: TRBV29-1

CDR3: CASSPKTSSSGGTDTQYF
DNA: TGTGCCAGCTCACCAAAAACGTCTTCTAGCGGCGGCACAGATACGCAGTATTTT
size: NA
D: TRBD2
J: TRBJ2-3
V: TRBV18

CDR3: CASSLAQNYGYTF
DNA: TGTGCCAGCAGCTTAGCACAGAACTATGGCTACACCTTC
size: NA
D: NA
J: TRBJ1-2
V: TRBV11-3

CDR3: CASSVSGVYGYTF
DNA: TGTGCCAGCAGTGTTTCGGGGGTATATGGCTACACCTTC
size: NA
D: NA
J: TRBJ1-2
V: TRBV6-1

CDR3: CASSSEAPTYNEQFF
DNA: TGTGCCAGCAGCTCGGAGGCCCCCACCTACAATGAGCAGTTCTTC
size: NA
D: NA
J: TRBJ2-1
V: TRBV7-6

CDR3: CASSLAGAVGGYTF
DNA: TGTGCCAGCAGCCTGGCAGGGGCGGTGGGTGGCTACACCTTC
size: NA
D: NA
J: TRBJ1-2
V: TRBV5-4

CDR3: CASSPIGTGYDYGYTF
DNA: TGTGCCAGCTCACCTATCGGGACAGGGTATGACTATGGCTACACCTTC
size: NA
D: TRBD1
J: TRBJ1-2
V: TRBV18

CDR3: CASTPERFGTGDSPLHF
DNA: TGTGCCAGTACCCCTGAGAGGTTCGGGACAGGCGATTCACCCCTCCACTTT
size: NA
D: TRBD1
J: TRBJ1-6
V: TRBV19

CDR3: CAWSAAGVENYEQYF
DNA: TGTGCCTGGAGTGCAGCAGGGGTTGAAAACTACGAGCAGTACTTC
size: once
D: NA
J: TRBJ2-7
V: TRBV30

CDR3: CASSPGGLRTGELFF
DNA: TGTGCCAGCTCACCGGGGGGACTCCGGACCGGGGAGCTGTTTTTT
size: NA
D: NA
J: TRBJ2-2
V: TRBV18

CDR3: CASSLNPGGARVEQFF
DNA: TGTGCCAGCAGCTTAAATCCAGGGGGCGCTCGGGTGGAGCAGTTCTTC
size: NA
D: TRBD1
J: TRBJ2-1
V: TRBV11-1

CDR3: CASGIWENTEAFF
DNA: TGTGCCAGTGGTATATGGGAGAACACTGAAGCTTTCTTT
size: NA
D: NA
J: TRBJ1-1
V: TRBV19

CDR3: CASSQTADRSPLHF
DNA: TGTGCCAGCAGCCAAACCGCCGACAGGTCACCCCTCCACTTT
size: NA
D: NA
J: TRBJ1-6
V: TRBV28

CDR3: CASSLGAILNAEAFF
DNA: TGTGCCAGCAGCTTAGGGGCGATACTTAACGCTGAAGCTTTCTTT
size: NA
D: NA
J: TRBJ1-1
V: TRBV7-8

CDR3: CASSPPGRGVETQYF
DNA: TGTGCCAGCAGCCCCCCTGGAAGGGGAGTGGAGACCCAGTACTTC
size: once
D: NA
J: TRBJ2-5
V: TRBV7-8

CDR3: CASRLVAGPQETQYF
DNA: TGTGCCAGCAGGCTCGTAGCGGGGCCCCAAGAGACCCAGTACTTC
size: NA
D: TRBD2
J: TRBJ2-5
V: TRBV6-5

CDR3: CASSQGAYQETQYF
DNA: TGTGCCAGCAGCCAAGGGGCCTACCAAGAGACCCAGTACTTC
size: once
D: NA
J: TRBJ2-5
V: TRBV4-2

CDR3: CASSATREGQETQYF
DNA: TGTGCCAGTAGTGCGACTAGAGAGGGCCAAGAGACCCAGTACTTC
size: once
D: NA
J: TRBJ2-5
V: TRBV19

CDR3: CAISAGARAKNIQYF
DNA: TGTGCCATCAGTGCGGGGGCTCGAGCCAAAAACATTCAGTACTTC
size: NA
D: NA
J: TRBJ2-4
V: TRBV10-3